This T cell receptor (beta chain) was retrieved from a study of human T cells and chemical hapten exposure. Study-wide results and caveats: No alteration of TCRs above 1 in 1000 frequency was seen with DPC sensitization. Controls had significantly fewer large CDR3 similarity clusters than were formed by expanded TCRs.

Time point here: patch test 3, about 24 weeks after DPC sensitization. The treatment is: therapeutic diphenylcyclopropenone sensitization with weekly scalp DPC. This clonotype turned up a few times. What it binds is not known. MiXCR, applied by TCRdb to the RACE reads, yields one record per CDR3 protein. The sample lists tens of thousands of distinct CDR3 sequences; 10% to 15% were seen once. This receptor was taken from a woman in her forties or fifties with alopecia areata. Some clones in this sample may be carry-over from other donors' samples. The starting material was whole blood, obtained in connection with sensitization to the hapten diphenylcyclopropenone (DPC).

This CDR3 is CAISEGWTASYEQYF. DNA of the CDR3: TGTGCCATCAGTGAGGGGTGGACAGCCTCCTACGAGCAGTACTTC. The gene calls are TRBV10-3 and TRBJ2-7, with a tentative D call TRBD1 (6 bases). The CDR3 totals 15 residues. CDR1 is ENHRY, CDR2 SYGVKD, per germline. Trimming left V 2 bases short and J 0 bases short, with 11 bases between.